The 21 T cell receptor beta chains listed next were all sequenced from one sample in a study of response to subunit inactivated influenza vaccine. TCRdb used MiXCR to reprocess the RT-PCR reads, holding one entry per CDR3 protein. Of 630,000 or so distinct CDR3 sequences in the sample, approximately 15% were seen once. Material: PBMCs from blood, obtained about 11 days after vaccination. Receptor source: a man between 50 and 59 years old who received an inactivated influenza vaccine.

The chain joins TRBV4-3 to TRBJ2-4; 8 bases align to TRBD2. V lost 4 bases, J lost 7 bases, and 12 bases stayed unmatched. CDR3 length: 16 amino acids. Germline V CDR1 and CDR2: LGHNA, YSLEER. The CDR3 DNA reads TGCGCCAGCAGCCCTACTAGCGGTGGGGGGATGAACATTCAGTACTTC. Amino acids: CASSPTSGGGMNIQYF.

The J gene is TRBJ1-4, the V gene TRBV3-1; D is undetermined. Germline V gene lookup returns CDR1 LGHDT and CDR2 YNNKEL (reference sequence). The CDR3 has 17 amino acids. Trimming left V 1 base short and J 0 bases short, with 12 bases between. The CDR3 is CASSQAGMVATNEKLFF. In DNA, the CDR3 is TGTGCCAGCAGCCAAGCTGGAATGGTGGCAACTAATGAAAAACTGTTTTTT. The full variable domain, its missing parts supplied by reference TRBV3-1 and TRBJ1-4, is DTAVSQTPKYLVTQMGNDKSIKCEQNLGHDTMYWYKQDSKKFLKIMFSYNNKELIINETVPNRFSPKSPDKAHLNLHINSLELGDSAVYFCASSQAGMVATNEKLFFGSGTQLSVL.

A few counts support this clonotype. The genes are TRBV29-1 and TRBJ1-1; no definite D call. The length of the CDR3 is 14 residues. Germline CDR1 reads SQVTM; CDR2 reads ANQGSEA. Trimming stripped 2 bases from V and 0 bases from J, with 10 bases between. The CDR3 loop is CSVEKLGMNTEAFF. CDR3 in DNA: TGCAGCGTTGAAAAGTTAGGGATGAACACTGAAGCTTTCTTT.

This clonotype was detected a few times. This rearrangement joins TRBV5-1 to TRBJ2-2; 12 bases are shared with TRBD1. The V gene end was trimmed by 1 base and the J gene end by 3 bases; junction bases not matched to a gene: 7. The V gene's germline CDR1 is SGHRS and CDR2 YFSETQ. The CDR3 length is 18 residues. The CDR3 loop reads CASSLQGQGAVDTGELFF. CDR3 coding DNA: TGCGCCAGCAGCTTGCAGGGACAGGGGGCCGTGGACACCGGGGAGCTGTTTTTT.

This clonotype showed up just a few times. The chain carries TRBV5-5 and TRBJ2-3; no reliable D call. Deletions cut 7 bases from V and 1 base from J, with 13 bases between. There are 14 residues in the CDR3. Germline CDR1 and CDR2: SGHKS and YYEKEE (reference sequence). This CDR3 is CASGPGFGTDTQYF. CDR3 nucleotide sequence: TGTGCCAGCGGTCCAGGTTTCGGCACAGATACGCAGTATTTT.

V usage is TRBV6-5 and J usage is TRBJ1-1, with a weak D call TRBD1 (5 bases). CDR1 is MNHEY, CDR2 SVGAGI, per germline. Between the trimmed V and J ends, which lost 2 bases and 3 bases, there was a span of 19 bases. This CDR3 has 17 residues. In nucleotides, the CDR3 is TGTGCCAGCAGTTACGGTTTCCCAGGGCAGTTTGACACTGAAGCTTTCTTT. Amino acids: CASSYGFPGQFDTEAFF.

This clonotype was observed a few times. The V gene is TRBV12-3 or TRBV12-4, the J gene TRBJ1-2, with TRBD1 as a possible D gene (5 bases). V dropped 4 bases and J dropped 8 bases, with 8 bases sitting between them. This CDR3 spans 11 amino acids. The CDR3 region is CASSWDLGYTF. The CDR3 coding sequence is TGTGCCAGCAGTTGGGACCTAGGCTACACCTTC.

This chain uses TRBV12-3 or TRBV12-4 with TRBJ1-2; D is ambiguous. This CDR3 is built from 11 residues. Trimming pared 6 bases from V and 7 bases from J, leaving 9 bases between. The CDR3 DNA follows: TGTGCCAGCAGGTGGACTGGTGGCTACACCTTC. Translated, it gives CASRWTGGYTF.

This clonotype was observed a few times. The rearrangement links TRBV10-2 to TRBJ2-1, with D unresolved. Germline V gene lookup returns CDR1 WSHSY and CDR2 SAAADI. The V end was cut by 3 bases, the J end by 8 bases, with 11 bases between. The CDR3 has 13 amino acids. The CDR3 DNA is TGCGCCAGCAGTGATTCTTCTTTGGATGAGCAGTTCTTC. Its translation: CASSDSSLDEQFF.

CDR3 sequence reads: CASSEGRPYNEQFF. The CDR3 DNA reads TGTGCCAGCAGTGAAGGCAGGCCATACAATGAGCAGTTCTTC. V and J are TRBV2 and TRBJ2-1; no reliable D call. V dropped 1 base and J dropped 4 bases, with 8 bases sitting between them. The CDR3 is made up of 14 amino acids. CDR1 and CDR2 from the germline V gene are SNHLY and FYNNEI.

This clonotype has a count of ten or more. The rearrangement joins TRBV29-1 to TRBJ2-2; D is unresolved. The V end lost 5 bases, the J end lost 0 bases, and 7 bases lay between the germline ends. The length of the CDR3 is 13 residues. Germline values: CDR1 SQVTM, CDR2 ANQGSEA. This CDR3 is CSVLWTNTGELFF. The DNA for the CDR3 is TGCAGCGTTTTATGGACGAACACCGGGGAGCTGTTTTTT.

This clonotype came up a few times. The chain recombines TRBV14 with TRBJ2-5; 8 bases align to TRBD1. The CDR3 is 15 residues long. Trimming took 1 base from V and 5 from J; bases not matched to a gene: 6. In germline, CDR1 is SGHDN, CDR2 FVKESK. The CDR3 DNA follows: TGTGCCAGCAGCCAAGTGTCAGGGGGCTGGGAGACCCAGTACTTC. The encoded protein is CASSQVSGGWETQYF.

This clonotype occurred many times. The chain links TRBV5-1 to TRBJ2-1, with 11 bases lining up with TRBD2. Germline values: CDR1 SGHRS, CDR2 YFSETQ. This CDR3 comprises 15 residues. Trimming cost V 1 base and J 10 bases; bases outside gene matches: 7. CDR3 nucleotide sequence: TGCGCCAGCAGCTTGACCGGGACTAGCGGCGGCGAGCAGTTCTTC. It codes for CASSLTGTSGGEQFF.

The chain recombines TRBV29-1 with TRBJ2-7; D might be TRBD1 (6 bases). The CDR3 length is 13 residues. Looked up from germline, CDR1 is SQVTM and CDR2 is ANQGSEA. Trimming removed 6 bases at V and 3 bases at J, with 15 bases between. CDR3 sequence reads: CSVRGSWLYEQYF. The CDR3 nucleotides are TGCAGCGTAAGGGGGTCTTGGCTCTACGAGCAGTACTTC.

This clonotype was seen a few times. This sequence joins TRBV20-1 and TRBJ2-7, with no clear D. V dropped 6 bases and J dropped 2 bases, with 11 bases sitting between them. Germline lookup yields CDR1 DFQATT and CDR2 SNEGSKA (reference sequence). The CDR3 length is 12 residues. CDR3: CSAYADTYEQYF. DNA for the CDR3: TGCAGTGCATACGCAGATACCTACGAGCAGTACTTC.

This clonotype has at least ten counts. The gene calls are TRBV20-1 and TRBJ2-1; TRBD2 might be the D (5 bases). V was pared by 6 bases and J by 0 bases, with 12 bases between. This CDR3 spans 14 amino acids. CDR1 and CDR2 from the germline V gene are DFQATT and SNEGSKA (reference sequence). CDR3 in amino acids: CSARTPISYNEQFF. DNA for the CDR3: TGCAGTGCAAGGACTCCGATCTCCTACAATGAGCAGTTCTTC.

In its sample, this clonotype was seen a few times. The chain employs TRBV27 and TRBJ2-7; no definite D call. This CDR3 is 15 amino acids long. The ends were cut back, 8 bases at V and 0 bases at J, with 17 bases in the middle. From germline, CDR1 is MNHEY and CDR2 SMNVEV (reference sequence). CDR3 protein: CASRLAADSSYEQYF. CDR3 DNA sequence: TGTGCCAGCCGTCTCGCGGCGGATAGCTCCTACGAGCAGTACTTC.

This clonotype occurred a few times. CDR3 in amino acids: CASSRQGALDTQYF. The CDR3 nucleotides read TGTGCCAGCAGCCGACAGGGGGCGCTTGATACGCAGTATTTT. V usage is TRBV12-3 or TRBV12-4 and J usage is TRBJ2-3; 10 positions agree with TRBD1. J lost 6 bases, V lost 6 bases, and 6 bases had no gene match. The CDR3 covers 14 residues.

V and J are TRBV12-3 or TRBV12-4 and TRBJ2-7; no firm D call. V was cut by 7 bases and J by 6 bases, with 13 bases left in between. The length of the CDR3 is 12 residues. DNA of the CDR3: TGTGCCAGCACCAAAGACGCGGCCGAGCAGTACTTC. This encodes CASTKDAAEQYF.

This clonotype was counted a few times. The rearrangement links TRBV7-6 to TRBJ2-5; D is possibly TRBD2 (5 bases). V was clipped by 5 bases and J by 0 bases, with 10 bases between them. The CDR3 totals 14 residues. The germline gives CDR1 SGHVS, CDR2 FNYEAQ. CDR3 bases: TGTGCCAGCAGCCGGAGGACGGACCAAGAGACCCAGTACTTC. Encoded protein: CASSRRTDQETQYF.

There are a few counts of this clonotype. The chain employs TRBV29-1 and TRBJ1-1; the D is unclear. Trimming took off 1 base at V and 11 bases at J, with 20 bases between the two ends. CDR1 and CDR2 (germline): SQVTM, ANQGSEA. The CDR3 spans 14 residues. The CDR3 nucleotides read TGCAGCGTTGAAGGAGGGCAGCTTTCTTATGGGGCTTTCTTT. It encodes CSVEGGQLSYGAFF.